Here is one T cell receptor (beta chain) with its context. This entry comes from a study of blood T cell repertoires in COVID-19. In the study overall: There were acute and convalescent COVID-19 samples, and they came from the United States, Italy and Spain.

Per the original data handling: Estimation of nucleated cell counts relied on the amplification of reference gene primers. Clones were read by immunoSEQ multiplex PCR, and TCRdb kept only the in-frame ones, dropping some. That table furnishes V, J and clone size, whereas the DNA furnished D and trimming. The sample shows approximately 140,000 clones, 82% of them seen only once. This CDR3 contains 13 residues. V dropped 6 bases and J dropped 6 bases, with 14 bases sitting between them. Germline values: CDR1 MNHEY, CDR2 SMNVEV (reference sequence). The chain employs TRBV27 and TRBJ1-2; D is possibly TRBD1 (6 bases). This receptor was obtained from a human donor with acute or convalescent COVID-19. The donor label of this sample is uncertain. The specimen was peripheral blood. CDR3 sequence reads: CASRRLQGDGYTF. The CDR3 nucleotides read TGTGCCAGCAGAAGACTACAGGGAGATGGCTACACCTTC.